A single sample gave rise to the 20 T cell receptor beta chains below, sequenced in a study of blood T cells in healthy people across ages. PCR was performed a second time for roughly 7 to 11 cycles using a sample-barcoded 5' primer and a J-beta primer mix. TCRdb re-called the 5' RACE reads with MiXCR, one entry per CDR3 protein. This table holds hundreds of thousands of distinct CDR3 sequences, approximately 25% found once. These same data were also listed under a study on T cells of mothers and their children.

The sequenced sample was blood. These receptors came from a boy younger than 18 in good health.

This clonotype has only a few counts. The genes are TRBV19 and TRBJ1-2; a weak D match, TRBD1 (6 bases). The germline V gene encodes CDR1 LNHDA and CDR2 SQIVND (reference sequence). Trimming cost V 5 bases and J 4 bases, with 8 bases left between them. The CDR3 totals 12 residues. This CDR3 is CASSVDSYGYTF. For the CDR3, the DNA is TGTGCCAGTAGTGTGGACAGCTATGGCTACACCTTC.

This clonotype was counted only a few times. The chain joins TRBV13 to TRBJ2-7; 12 nucleotides agree with TRBD1. This CDR3 is built from 21 residues. V trimming: 2 bases; J trimming: 3 bases; junction bases outside the gene matches: 20. Per germline, CDR1 PRHDT and CDR2 FYEKMQ (reference sequence). The CDR3 loop reads CASSLRWDWLGQGAAGYEQYF. DNA of the CDR3: TGTGCCAGCAGCTTAAGATGGGATTGGTTGGGACAGGGGGCTGCAGGCTACGAGCAGTACTTC. Full variable domain (remainder filled in from reference TRBV13 and TRBJ2-7): AAGVIQSPRHLIKEKRETATLKCYPIPRHDTVYWYQQGPGQDPQFLISFYEKMQSDKGSIPDRFSAQQFSDYHSELNMSSLELGDSALYFCASSLRWDWLGQGAAGYEQYFGPGTRLTVT.

V is TRBV28 and J is TRBJ2-7; TRBD2 matches at 10 bases. The germline gives CDR1 MDHEN, CDR2 SYDVKM. The CDR3 has 15 residues. V dropped 2 bases and J dropped 6; count of bases not matched to a gene: 7. CDR3 sequence: CASSLRLAGVGEQYF. As DNA, the CDR3 is TGTGCCAGCAGTTTAAGGCTAGCGGGAGTCGGCGAGCAGTACTTC. Full variable domain (rest looked up from reference TRBV28 and TRBJ2-7): DVKVTQSSRYLVKRTGEKVFLECVQDMDHENMFWYRQDPGLGLRLIYFSYDVKMKEKGDIPEGYSVSREKKERFSLILESASTNQTSMYLCASSLRLAGVGEQYFGPGTRLTVT.

This clonotype was seen a handful of times. At one end the junction does not follow the germline gene, possibly because of a read error. This chain joins TRBV20-1 and TRBJ2-4, with D possibly matching TRBD2 (6 bases). Germline CDR1 DFQATT, CDR2 SNEGSKA (reference sequence). The CDR3 length is 16 residues. CDR3 sequence reads: CSARDWKELAKDIQYF. The CDR3, as DNA: TGCAGTGCTAGAGATTGGAAGGAACTAGCCAAAGACATTCAGTACTTC.

The chain has TRBV24-1 and TRBJ1-1; a possible D gene is TRBD1 (6 bases). The CDR3 has 14 amino acids. V lost 9 bases, J lost 5 bases, and 18 bases lay in between. Germline loops: CDR1 KGHDR, CDR2 SFDVKD. The CDR3 DNA sequence: TGTGCCACCCACGGTGGGGGGCGCGGGACTGAAGCTTTCTTT. Amino acids: CATHGGGRGTEAFF.

This clonotype appeared many times. The V gene is TRBV29-1, the J gene TRBJ2-1; possibly TRBD1 for D (5 bases). CDR1 is SQVTM and CDR2 is ANQGSEA in the germline V gene. Trimming shortened V by 4 bases and J by 3 bases, and 13 bases separated the two germline ends. The length of the CDR3 is 14 residues. The CDR3 protein is CSVGRQGDYNEQFF. The CDR3 coding sequence is TGCAGCGTTGGTAGGCAGGGTGACTACAATGAGCAGTTCTTC.

The CDR3 sequence: CAISESKETQYF. In DNA, the CDR3 is TGTGCCATCAGTGAGTCGAAAGAGACCCAGTACTTC. The rearrangement uses TRBV10-3 and TRBJ2-5, with unresolved D. Between the trimmed V and J ends, which lost 0 bases and 3 bases, there was a span of 2 bases. This CDR3 has 12 amino acids. CDR1 ENHRY and CDR2 SYGVKD come from the germline V gene.

In its sample, this clonotype was seen a few times. The genes are TRBV29-1 and TRBJ2-7; 7 nucleotides match TRBD1. Germline V gene data show CDR1 as SQVTM and CDR2 as ANQGSEA. This CDR3 has 13 amino acids. Trimming removed 1 base from V and 3 bases from J; junction bases left unmatched: 3. CDR3 region: CSVEVRQGYEQYF. As DNA, the CDR3 is TGCAGCGTTGAAGTTAGACAGGGCTACGAGCAGTACTTC.

This clonotype was found once. This sequence joins TRBV6-5 and TRBJ1-2, with a tentative D call TRBD1 (5 bases). With 9 bases removed from V and 3 bases from J, the gap between germline ends came to 17 bases. This CDR3 is built from 14 residues. Germline CDR1 and CDR2: MNHEY and SVGAGI. CDR3 nucleotide sequence: TGTGCCAGTGGTCTGAAGAAGGGGCACTATGGCTACACCTTC. It is translated as CASGLKKGHYGYTF.

This clonotype occurred a few times. V is TRBV28 and J is TRBJ1-6, with 7 bases lining up with TRBD1. The ends lost 1 base at V and 7 bases at J; junction bases unmatched: 4. Germline lookup yields CDR1 MDHEN and CDR2 SYDVKM. The length of the CDR3 is 15 residues. This chain's CDR3 is CASSLYRGNNSPLHF. Here the CDR3 DNA reads TGTGCCAGCAGTTTATACAGGGGTAACAATTCACCCCTCCACTTT.

This clonotype has just a few counts. V usage is TRBV28 and J usage is TRBJ1-5; no clear D. CDR1 and CDR2 (germline): MDHEN, SYDVKM. V dropped 6 bases and J dropped 4 bases, with 16 bases sitting between them. CDR3 size: 15 residues. CDR3 nucleotide sequence: TGTGCCAGCAGCGCCGAGGCAGCTGGTAATCAGCCCCAGCATTTT. Translation gives CASSAEAAGNQPQHF.

CDR3 loop: CASSQRGVEKLFF. The CDR3 DNA sequence: TGCGCCAGCAGCCAAAGGGGGGTAGAAAAACTGTTTTTT. The V call is TRBV4-1, the J call TRBJ1-4, with D possibly matching TRBD1 (6 bases). Between the trimmed V and J ends, which lost 2 bases and 8 bases, there was a span of 9 bases. The CDR3 loop spans 13 amino acids. CDR1 and CDR2 (germline): MGHRA, YSYEKL.

The sample holds a few counts of this clonotype. V gene TRBV3-1 combines with J gene TRBJ2-7, with D maybe TRBD2 (6 bases). Germline lookup yields CDR1 LGHDT and CDR2 YNNKEL (reference sequence). There are 13 residues in the CDR3. The V end lost 3 bases, the J end lost 3 bases, and 9 bases lay between the germline ends. The chain's CDR3 is CASSHWRDYEQYF. The CDR3 bases are TGTGCCAGCAGCCATTGGAGGGACTACGAGCAGTACTTC.

There are a few counts of this clonotype. The chain employs TRBV5-1 and TRBJ2-5; 7 positions agree with TRBD2. V was pared by 1 base and J by 3 bases, with 9 bases of the junction left unmatched. CDR3 size: 16 residues. Looked up from germline, CDR1 is SGHRS and CDR2 is YFSETQ. In DNA form, the CDR3 reads TGCGCCAGCAGCTTGAGAGAACGGGGGGTCGAAGAGACCCAGTACTTC. Encoded protein: CASSLRERGVEETQYF. Using reference TRBV5-1 and TRBJ2-5 for the parts outside the CDR3, the full variable domain is KAGVTQTPRYLIKTRGQQVTLSCSPISGHRSVSWYQQTPGQGLQFLFEYFSETQRNKGNFPGRFSGRQFSNSRSEMNVSTLELGDSALYLCASSLRERGVEETQYFGPGTRLLVL.

The table lists this clonotype with a few counts. This chain connects TRBV2 to TRBJ2-2; tentative D call: TRBD1 (5 bases). Looked up from germline, CDR1 is SNHLY and CDR2 is FYNNEI. V shed 5 bases and J shed 2 bases, with 9 bases lying between them. The CDR3 is 14 residues long. CDR3 nucleotide sequence: TGTGCCAGCAGTATGGGGCTCAACACCGGGGAGCTGTTTTTT. This sequence encodes CASSMGLNTGELFF. Using reference TRBV2 and TRBJ2-2 for the parts outside the CDR3, the full variable domain is EPEVTQTPSHQVTQMGQEVILRCVPISNHLYFYWYRQILGQKVEFLVSFYNNEISEKSEIFDDQFSVERPDGSNFTLKIRSTKLEDSAMYFCASSMGLNTGELFFGEGSRLTVL.

The chain has TRBV20-1 and TRBJ2-5; D ambiguous. TRBJ2-1 matches the DNA end more closely, so the J call is doubtful. The germline CDR1 and CDR2 sequences are DFQATT and SNEGSKA (reference sequence). The CDR3 consists of 11 residues. As DNA, the CDR3 is TGCAGTGCTCCGGTATTCTATGAGCAGTTCTTC. Translation: CSAPVFYEQFF.

This chain connects TRBV5-5 to TRBJ1-4; TRBD1 aligns across 9 bases. Germline assignment: CDR1 SGHKS and CDR2 YYEKEE (reference sequence). The V and J ends lost 3 bases and 8 bases, in that order; junction bases with no gene match: 11. This CDR3 is 16 amino acids long. CDR3 sequence: CASSSRRDRVEEKLFF. The CDR3 nucleotides read TGTGCCAGCAGCTCTCGCCGGGACAGGGTGGAGGAAAAACTGTTTTTT. Looking up the rest from reference TRBV5-5 and TRBJ1-4 gives the full variable domain: DAGVTQSPTHLIKTRGQQVTLRCSPISGHKSVSWYQQVLGQGPQFIFQYYEKEERGRGNFPDRFSARQFPNYSSELNVNALLLGDSALYLCASSSRRDRVEEKLFFGSGTQLSVL.

This rearrangement joins TRBV5-4 to TRBJ2-5; TRBD2 matches 7 bases. The DNA end favors TRBJ2-1, so the J call may be wrong. The CDR3 runs to 14 residues. The germline gives CDR1 SGHNT, CDR2 YYREEE (reference sequence). CDR3 in amino acids: CASSLAAGGNEQFF. The CDR3 DNA follows: TGTGCCAGCAGCTTGGCCGCCGGGGGGAATGAGCAGTTCTTC.

The J gene is TRBJ2-3, the V gene TRBV28; 8 bases match TRBD1. After removal of 7 bases from V and 2 bases from J, the junction contained 14 bases not matched to a gene. Looked up from germline, CDR1 is MDHEN and CDR2 is SYDVKM. CDR3 length equals 17 residues. CDR3 sequence: CASTPGPSGGPTDTQYF. CDR3 nucleotide sequence: TGTGCCAGCACCCCCGGCCCCTCAGGGGGCCCCACAGATACGCAGTATTTT.

This clonotype has more than one count but fewer than ten. The J gene is TRBJ2-5, the V gene TRBV5-1, with TRBD2 as a possible D gene (8 bases). From germline, CDR1 is SGHRS and CDR2 YFSETQ. V gave up 2 bases and J gave up 4 bases, with 24 bases separating them. The CDR3 runs to 18 residues. Here the CDR3 DNA reads TGCGCCAGCAGCTTCCCCAGGGGGAAAGCGGGAGAGCGAGAGACCCAGTACTTC. This translates into CASSFPRGKAGERETQYF.